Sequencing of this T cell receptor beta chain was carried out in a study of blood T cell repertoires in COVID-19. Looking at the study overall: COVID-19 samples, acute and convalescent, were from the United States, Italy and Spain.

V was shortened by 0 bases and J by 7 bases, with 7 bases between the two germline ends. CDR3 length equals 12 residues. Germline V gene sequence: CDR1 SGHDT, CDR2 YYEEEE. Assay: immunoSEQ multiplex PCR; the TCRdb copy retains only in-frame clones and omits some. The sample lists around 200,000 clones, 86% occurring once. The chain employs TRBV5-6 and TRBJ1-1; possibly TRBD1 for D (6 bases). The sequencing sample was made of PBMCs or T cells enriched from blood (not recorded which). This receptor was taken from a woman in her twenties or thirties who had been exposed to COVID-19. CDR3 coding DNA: TGTGCCAGCAGCTTGGGGGGGCGTGAAGCTTTCTTT. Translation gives CASSLGGREAFF.